What follows are 11 T cell receptor beta chains derived from one specimen sequenced in a study of blood T cell repertoires in COVID-19. Method: immunoSEQ multiplex PCR; TCRdb's copy keeps in-frame clones and lacks some. The top ten hold less than 5% of the sample, which has roughly 88,000 clones, about 90% seen once. The sequenced sample was peripheral blood. These receptors all stem from a woman aged 45-65 years in a cohort sampled during active COVID-19.

The chain recombines TRBV6-8 with TRBJ2-4; 8 nucleotides agree with TRBD1. The germline V gene has CDR1 MNHGY and CDR2 SAAAGT. This CDR3 contains 17 residues. V trimming: 4 bases; J trimming: 0 bases; junction bases outside the gene matches: 8. CDR3 in DNA: TGTGCCAGCAGTTTCTGGACAGGGAGGCTAGCCAAAAACATTCAGTACTTC. Translation gives CASSFWTGRLAKNIQYF.

The V call is TRBV10-3, the J call TRBJ2-7; 7 positions agree with TRBD1. Trimming removed 2 bases from V and 1 base from J; junction bases left unmatched: 2. Germline V lookup: CDR1 ENHRY, CDR2 SYGVKD. The CDR3 sequence is 14 residues long. The CDR3 DNA reads as TGTGCCATCAGTGAGCAGGACAGGTCCTACGAGCAGTACTTC. This encodes CAISEQDRSYEQYF.

The chain carries TRBV6-6 and TRBJ2-7, with D hard to call. V was trimmed by 6 bases and J by 2 bases, leaving 14 bases between them. This CDR3 has 14 amino acids. Germline assignment: CDR1 MNHNY and CDR2 SVGAGI (reference sequence). The CDR3 coding sequence is TGTGCCAGCAGCTCCCCGGGTTCTCCCTACGAGCAGTACTTC. Its translation: CASSSPGSPYEQYF.

The chain recombines TRBV2 with TRBJ2-6; 8 bases are shared with TRBD1. V was pared by 6 bases and J by 0 bases, with 7 bases of the junction left unmatched. The germline V gene has CDR1 SNHLY and CDR2 FYNNEI. This CDR3 comprises 17 residues. The CDR3 is CASSRQGQSSGANVLTF. In nucleotides, the CDR3 is TGTGCCAGCAGCCGACAGGGGCAGAGCTCTGGGGCCAACGTCCTGACTTTC.

The J gene is TRBJ2-1, the V gene TRBV19; D possibly corresponds to TRBD2 (6 bases). CDR1 and CDR2 from the germline V gene are LNHDA and SQIVND (reference sequence). The CDR3 totals 19 residues. The V and J ends lost 6 bases and 0 bases respectively, with 24 bases between them. The CDR3, as DNA: TGTGCCAGTAGCGGGTCCGCCGTTGGAGCGGGTAGCTCCTACAATGAGCAGTTCTTC. Its translation: CASSGSAVGAGSSYNEQFF.

In this sample, this clone turned up a few times. CDR3 sequence reads: CASRRASGGGYTF. The DNA for the CDR3 is TGTGCCAGCAGGCGGGCCTCCGGCGGGGGCTACACCTTC. The chain combines TRBV6-5 with TRBJ1-2; no clear D. Germline V gene lookup returns CDR1 MNHEY and CDR2 SVGAGI. V was cut by 6 bases and J by 8 bases, with 16 bases left in between. This CDR3 has 13 residues.

The table lists this clone with a count of one. This chain connects TRBV6-5 to TRBJ1-1; tentative D call: TRBD1 (5 bases). Trimming removed 6 bases from V and 5 bases from J, with 10 bases in between. The germline V gene has CDR1 MNHEY and CDR2 SVGAGI. The CDR3 runs 12 residues. The CDR3 DNA is TGTGCCAGCAGCCGACGACAGACTGAAGCTTTCTTT. As protein: CASSRRQTEAFF.

The gene calls are TRBV3-1 (or the pseudogene TRBV3-2) and TRBJ2-7, with TRBD1 matching 7 bases. The CDR3 totals 15 residues. The ends lost 1 base at V and 4 bases at J; junction bases unmatched: 7. CDR1 LGHDT and CDR2 YNNKEL come from the germline V gene (reference sequence). In nucleotides, the CDR3 is TGTGCCAGCAGCCAAGCTCAAGGGGGCGGTTACGAGCAGTACTTC. Translation: CASSQAQGGGYEQYF.

The V and J genes are TRBV5-5 and TRBJ2-7; perhaps TRBD1 as D (6 bases). CDR3 length: 13 residues. Germline CDR1 and CDR2: SGHKS and YYEKEE (reference sequence). V lost 0 bases, J lost 12 bases, and 16 bases lay in between. The CDR3 coding sequence is TGTGCCAGCAGCTTGGAGTCAACAGGGACGGGGTACTTC. Protein product: CASSLESTGTGYF. The full variable domain, in which reference TRBV5-5 and TRBJ2-7 provide the parts outside the CDR3, is DAGVTQSPTHLIKTRGQQVTLRCSPISGHKSVSWYQQVLGQGPQFIFQYYEKEERGRGNFPDRFSARQFPNYSSELNVNALLLGDSALYLCASSLESTGTGYFGPGTRLTVT.

This chain links TRBV28 with TRBJ1-2; D is perhaps TRBD1 (6 bases). The germline CDR1 and CDR2 sequences are MDHEN and SYDVKM. The V end lost 4 bases, the J end lost 2 bases, and 20 bases lay between the germline ends. The CDR3 sequence is 17 residues long. The CDR3 is CASSSHREGGWNYGYTF. CDR3 DNA: TGTGCCAGCAGTTCTCACAGGGAGGGGGGTTGGAACTATGGCTACACCTTC.

The chain combines TRBV18 with TRBJ1-1, with 8 bases that match TRBD1. This CDR3 comprises 16 residues. CDR1 is KGHSH and CDR2 is LQKENI in the germline V gene. V was clipped by 0 bases and J by 5 bases; unmatched bases: 8. CDR3 DNA: TGTGCCAGCTCACCACCAAGTACAGGGGGTATGACTGAAGCTTTCTTT. Protein: CASSPPSTGGMTEAFF. The whole variable domain, remainder taken from reference TRBV18 and TRBJ1-1, is NAGVMQNPRHLVRRRGQEARLRCSPMKGHSHVYWYRQLPEEGLKFMVYLQKENIIDESGMPKERFSAEFPKEGPSILRIQQVVRGDSAAYFCASSPPSTGGMTEAFFGQGTRLTVV.